Listed here are 23 T cell receptor beta chains from one sample, sequenced in a study of T-cell reconstitution after alpha-beta-depleted transplantation in children. Preparation of the TCRbeta library was carried out with unique molecular identifiers. TCRdb re-called the PCR reads through MiXCR, storing one row per CDR3 protein. The sample lists about 980,000 distinct CDR3 sequences; roughly 29% were seen once. This specimen consisted of PBMCs, mostly from graft donor cells, obtained 360 days after TCRalphabeta/CD19-depleted stem cell transplant. These TCRs come from a boy less than two years old who had a stem cell transplant for SCID, so the T cells may come from the graft donor.

This clonotype has only a few counts. The genes are TRBV20-1 and TRBJ2-7; maybe TRBD1 (6 bases). The CDR3 consists of 14 residues. The germline V gene has CDR1 DFQATT and CDR2 SNEGSKA (reference sequence). Trimming took 0 bases from V and 7 from J, leaving 16 bases between them. CDR3 protein: CSARDPHTGKEQYF. The CDR3 nucleotides are TGCAGTGCTAGAGATCCCCACACAGGGAAAGAGCAGTACTTC.

The rearrangement joins TRBV15 to TRBJ2-5; D uncertain. The germline gives CDR1 LNHNV, CDR2 YYDKDF (reference sequence). V was pared by 0 bases and J by 7 bases, with 12 bases between. The CDR3 has 14 residues. In DNA form, the CDR3 reads TGTGCCACCAGCAGAGATGTGGCTTCGGGGACCCAGTACTTC. It is translated as CATSRDVASGTQYF. The full variable domain, its missing parts supplied by reference TRBV15 and TRBJ2-5, is DAMVIQNPRYQVTQFGKPVTLSCSQTLNHNVMYWYQQKSSQAPKLLFHYYDKDFNNEADTPDNFQSRRPNTSFCFLDIRSPGLGDTAMYLCATSRDVASGTQYFGPGTRLLVL.

The V and J genes are TRBV7-6 and TRBJ2-5, with 11 bases lining up with TRBD2. The CDR3 spans 14 residues. CDR1 is SGHVS, CDR2 FNYEAQ, per germline. The J segment lost 5 bases and the V segment lost 6 bases, leaving 5 bases of the junction unmatched. The CDR3 DNA is TGTGCCAGCAGTCGACTAGCGGGGATGGAGACCCAGTACTTC. It codes for CASSRLAGMETQYF.

The rearrangement joins TRBV3-1 to TRBJ2-2, with D perhaps being TRBD1 or TRBD2 (5 bases each). Trimming removed 1 base at V and 2 bases at J, with 8 bases between. Germline assignment: CDR1 LGHDT and CDR2 YNNKEL (reference sequence). This CDR3 has 15 residues. This chain's CDR3 is CASSQGGDNTGELFF. The CDR3 DNA reads TGTGCCAGCAGCCAAGGTGGGGACAACACCGGGGAGCTGTTTTTT. The full variable domain, completed using reference TRBV3-1 and TRBJ2-2, is DTAVSQTPKYLVTQMGNDKSIKCEQNLGHDTMYWYKQDSKKFLKIMFSYNNKELIINETVPNRFSPKSPDKAHLNLHINSLELGDSAVYFCASSQGGDNTGELFFGEGSRLTVL.

The J gene is TRBJ1-2, the V gene TRBV7-3; no firm D call. Germline V lookup: CDR1 SGHTA, CDR2 FQGTGA. This CDR3 contains 16 residues. Trimming left V 2 bases short and J 1 base short, with 14 bases between. In DNA form, the CDR3 reads TGTGCCAGCAGCTTATTTCACGGACCGAATAACTATGGCTACACCTTC. Translated: CASSLFHGPNNYGYTF.

This clonotype was seen more than once but under ten times. The rearrangement joins TRBV5-1 to TRBJ2-1, with D possibly matching TRBD1 (6 bases). The CDR3 has 16 residues. The ends were cut back, 0 bases at V and 4 bases at J, with 14 bases in the middle. Germline-derived CDR1 and CDR2 are SGHRS and YFSETQ. The CDR3 nucleotides are TGCGCCAGCAGCTTGGGGCGCCAGGGGATATACAATGAGCAGTTCTTC. This codes for CASSLGRQGIYNEQFF.

This rearrangement joins TRBV10-3 to TRBJ2-3; D is perhaps TRBD1 (6 bases). This CDR3 comprises 14 residues. Trimming cost V 7 bases and J 3 bases, with 14 bases left between them. Germline CDR1 and CDR2: ENHRY and SYGVKD. The CDR3 reads CAIKQGPYTDTQYF. The CDR3 bases are TGTGCCATCAAACAGGGTCCCTATACAGATACGCAGTATTTT.

This clonotype has a handful of counts. The J gene is TRBJ1-5, the V gene TRBV18; TRBD1 agrees at 7 bases. V gave up 4 bases and J gave up 3 bases; unmatched junction bases: 6. CDR3 length equals 15 residues. Germline values: CDR1 KGHSH, CDR2 LQKENI. The CDR3 reads CASSLQGPINQPQHF. CDR3 nucleotide sequence: TGTGCCAGCTCACTACAGGGGCCTATCAATCAGCCCCAGCATTTT.

The chain is built from TRBV5-1 and TRBJ2-3; D assignment may be TRBD1 or TRBD2 (5 bases each). V was pared by 6 bases and J by 2 bases, with 16 bases between. CDR1 and CDR2 (germline): SGHRS, YFSETQ. This CDR3 has 15 residues. DNA for the CDR3: TGCGCCAGCACTCGGGGCTATACATTCACAGATACGCAGTATTTT. It is translated as CASTRGYTFTDTQYF.

This clonotype was recorded a few times. The chain joins TRBV28 to TRBJ2-4; possibly TRBD2 for D (6 bases). Trimming removed 3 bases from V and 1 base from J, with 10 bases in between. The CDR3 is made up of 15 amino acids. CDR1 is MDHEN, CDR2 SYDVKM, per germline. The CDR3: CASSFPGEAKNIQYF. For the CDR3, the DNA is TGTGCCAGCAGTTTCCCGGGGGAGGCCAAAAACATTCAGTACTTC.

The rearrangement uses TRBV6-5 and TRBJ2-5, with 8 bases lining up with TRBD1. The CDR3 has 17 residues. With V trimmed by 5 bases and J by 3 bases, 14 bases remained unmatched. CDR1 and CDR2 from the germline V gene are MNHEY and SVGAGI. For the CDR3, the DNA is TGTGCCAGCAGTCACAAACCCTACACAGGGGGAAAAGAGACCCAGTACTTC. This encodes CASSHKPYTGGKETQYF.

The chain joins TRBV27 to TRBJ2-7, with D perhaps TRBD1 or TRBD2 (6 bases each). Between the trimmed V and J ends, which lost 7 bases and 3 bases, there was a span of 13 bases. This CDR3 has 13 residues. Germline V gene sequence: CDR1 MNHEY, CDR2 SMNVEV (reference sequence). The CDR3 nucleotides are TGTGCCAGCATGGGGGGCGCGCGCTACGAGCAGTACTTC. Encoded protein: CASMGGARYEQYF.

This chain links TRBV29-1 with TRBJ1-1, with TRBD1 matching over 7 bases. The J segment lost 0 bases and the V segment lost 5 bases, leaving 15 bases of the junction unmatched. CDR1 SQVTM and CDR2 ANQGSEA come from the germline V gene. The CDR3 contains 17 residues. The CDR3 nucleotides read TGCAGCGTTAAAGCGATGACAGGGACCGCTCTGAACACTGAAGCTTTCTTT. Amino acids: CSVKAMTGTALNTEAFF.

The chain links TRBV7-9 to TRBJ1-6; D ambiguous. This CDR3 has 13 residues. Trimming took off 5 bases at V and 13 bases at J, with 15 bases between the two ends. Germline CDR1 is SEHNR and CDR2 is FQNEAQ (reference sequence). CDR3 bases: TGTGCCAGCAGCCCGAACTGGTCTACGCCCCTCCACTTT. Its protein is CASSPNWSTPLHF.

The chain has TRBV6-5 and TRBJ1-1; D unclear. Germline V gene sequence: CDR1 MNHEY, CDR2 SVGAGI. This CDR3 has 13 residues. V gave up 3 bases and J gave up 2 bases, with 7 bases separating them. CDR3 in DNA: TGTGCCAGCAGTTATCAGGCAAACACTGAAGCTTTCTTT. Protein: CASSYQANTEAFF.

This chain links TRBV6-5 with TRBJ2-5; a possible D gene is TRBD2 (5 bases). Germline CDR1 reads MNHEY; CDR2 reads SVGAGI. V was cut by 2 bases and J by 3 bases, with 10 bases left in between. The CDR3 extends over 14 amino acids. Here the CDR3 DNA reads TGTGCCAGCAGTTACGGAGGATTCAAAGAGACCCAGTACTTC. It translates to CASSYGGFKETQYF.

The chain has TRBV19 and TRBJ1-5; TRBD1 aligns across 9 bases. The CDR3 runs to 16 residues. Germline-derived CDR1 and CDR2 are LNHDA and SQIVND (reference sequence). The junction had 8 bases not matched to a gene; V was cut back by 3 bases and J by 5 bases. The DNA for the CDR3 is TGTGCCAGTAGTATCCGGGACAGGGTCACGGATCAGCCCCAGCATTTT. Encoded protein: CASSIRDRVTDQPQHF.

J is TRBJ2-1 and V is TRBV7-3; D uncertain. CDR3 length equals 15 residues. Germline V gives CDR1 SGHTA, CDR2 FQGTGA. The germline V and J ends were trimmed by 1 base and 0 bases, with 7 bases remaining between them. CDR3 coding DNA: TGTGCCAGCAGCTTAAATCCGGGCTCCTACAATGAGCAGTTCTTC. It encodes CASSLNPGSYNEQFF.

This clonotype was counted a few times. The rearrangement uses TRBV10-3 and TRBJ1-5, with D possibly being TRBD1 (6 bases). The CDR3 is 17 amino acids. The germline CDR1 and CDR2 sequences are ENHRY and SYGVKD. Trimming stripped 4 bases from V and 0 bases from J, with 16 bases between. The CDR3 DNA reads TGTGCCATCAGTGGTGGGTCAGGGGTCAATAGCAATCAGCCCCAGCATTTT. This translates into CAISGGSGVNSNQPQHF.

This chain joins TRBV12-3 or TRBV12-4 and TRBJ2-3; D is unresolved. V was cut by 0 bases and J by 1 base, with 11 bases left in between. The CDR3 runs 16 residues. CDR3 sequence: CASSLARYEGTDTQYF. The CDR3 DNA sequence: TGTGCCAGCAGTTTAGCGCGTTATGAGGGCACAGATACGCAGTATTTT.

This clonotype has at least ten counts. The CDR3 loop is CASTGTKVTDTQYF. CDR3 nucleotide sequence: TGTGCCAGCACCGGGACTAAAGTGACAGATACGCAGTATTTT. The V and J genes are TRBV9 and TRBJ2-3, with 7 bases identical to TRBD2. Germline trimming cut 6 bases from V and 3 bases from J; bases unmatched to any gene: 7. Germline V gene data show CDR1 as SGDLS and CDR2 as YYNGEE. The CDR3 is 14 amino acids.

The V call is TRBV4-3, the J call TRBJ1-1; D is ambiguous. This CDR3 contains 15 residues. Germline V gene lookup returns CDR1 LGHNA and CDR2 YSLEER. V was shortened by 0 bases and J by 4 bases, with 12 bases between the two germline ends. The DNA of the CDR3 is TGCGCCAGCAGCCAAGAAATAGGTCGGCTCACTGAAGCTTTCTTT. It is translated as CASSQEIGRLTEAFF.

The chain recombines TRBV7-7 with TRBJ1-1; a weak D match, TRBD1 (6 bases). The CDR3 is 16 amino acids. Germline CDR1 reads SSHAT; CDR2 reads FNYEAQ (reference sequence). Trimming took 3 bases from V and 1 from J, leaving 15 bases between them. The CDR3 DNA reads TGTGCCAGCAGCTTTGGGGCAGACAGGACGAACACTGAAGCTTTCTTT. Its translation is CASSFGADRTNTEAFF.